The 6 T cell receptor beta chains listed next were all sequenced from one sample in a study of T cell repertoires in ileal Crohn's disease (dated by TCRdb to about 2019). The sample's time point, from its label and the paper: neoterminal ileum biopsy at postoperative endoscopy, about 6 months after surgery. The library was produced with the immunoSEQ multiplex PCR assay. TCRdb carries this immuneACCESS record with in-frame sequences only. Its versions omit some clonotypes, under half of them owing to an unresolved V gene in the studies checked, with the rest unexplained. The sample table holds 13,000 or so clones, of which around two thirds were seen once. The biggest ten clones account for over 6.5% of the sample. The source material was ileal tissue. The receptors derive from an adult with Crohn's disease.

The chain uses TRBV6-5 and TRBJ1-2; no firm D call. The CDR3 covers 14 residues. Trimming cost V 0 bases and J 4 bases, with 9 bases left between them. Germline V gene sequence: CDR1 MNHEY, CDR2 SVGAGI. This CDR3 is CASSYSPETYGYTF. The CDR3 region has the DNA TGTGCCAGCAGTTACTCGCCAGAGACCTATGGCTACACCTTC.

The J gene is TRBJ2-1, the V gene TRBV4-2; possible D gene TRBD2, 6 bases. The CDR3 has 15 amino acids. Germline loops: CDR1 LGHNA, CDR2 YNFKEQ. The V end lost 9 bases, the J end lost 0 bases, and 15 bases lay between the germline ends. The CDR3 DNA is TGTGCCAGTCAGGAGGGCAAGAGCTCCTACAATGAGCAGTTCTTC. This translates into CASQEGKSSYNEQFF.

This clone occurred once. The V and J genes are TRBV7-9 and TRBJ1-1; D possibly corresponds to TRBD1 (5 bases). The CDR3 has 14 amino acids. Germline CDR1 reads SEHNR; CDR2 reads FQNEAQ (reference sequence). The ends were cut back, 7 bases at V and 0 bases at J, with 12 bases in the middle. CDR3 sequence (DNA): TGTGCCAGCACCCACGGGGCCCTGAACACTGAAGCTTTCTTT. Amino acids: CASTHGALNTEAFF.

The chain uses TRBV30 and TRBJ1-1; 7 bases are shared with TRBD1. Germline V gene sequence: CDR1 GTSNPN, CDR2 SVGIG (reference sequence). V lost 5 bases, J lost 4 bases, and 4 bases stayed unmatched. The CDR3 loop spans 12 amino acids. The CDR3 nucleotides read TGTGCCTGGGCCAGGGGGGGCACTGAAGCTTTCTTT. Translation: CAWARGGTEAFF.

V usage is TRBV28 and J usage is TRBJ1-2; D is perhaps TRBD1 (5 bases). Trimming removed 4 bases from V and 2 bases from J, with 5 bases in between. This CDR3 is 12 amino acids long. Per germline, CDR1 MDHEN and CDR2 SYDVKM. The CDR3 is CASSWGNYGYTF. In DNA form, the CDR3 reads TGTGCCAGCAGTTGGGGGAACTATGGCTACACCTTC.

The rearrangement links TRBV5-4 to TRBJ2-1, with D possibly being TRBD1 (6 bases). CDR1 and CDR2 from the germline V gene are SGHNT and YYREEE (reference sequence). The length of the CDR3 is 16 residues. V was shortened by 4 bases and J by 13 bases, with 27 bases between the two germline ends. CDR3 sequence (DNA): TGTGCCAGCAGCCCGGGTGACAGGTCCCCTGGAGCCACCCAGTTCTTC. It codes for CASSPGDRSPGATQFF.